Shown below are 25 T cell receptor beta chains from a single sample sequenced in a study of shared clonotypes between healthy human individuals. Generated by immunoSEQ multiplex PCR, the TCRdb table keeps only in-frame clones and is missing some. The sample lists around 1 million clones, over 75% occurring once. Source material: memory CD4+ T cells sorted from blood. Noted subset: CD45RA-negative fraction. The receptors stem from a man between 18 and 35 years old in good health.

The CDR3 reads CASSRDLYNEQFF. CDR3 nucleotides: TGTGCCAGCTCTCGGGACCTTTACAATGAGCAGTTCTTC. The rearrangement joins TRBV18 to TRBJ2-1; TRBD1 or TRBD2 may be the D gene (5 bases each). This CDR3 spans 13 amino acids. Per the germline V gene, CDR1 is KGHSH and CDR2 is LQKENI. Trimming stripped 6 bases from V and 4 bases from J, with 10 bases between.

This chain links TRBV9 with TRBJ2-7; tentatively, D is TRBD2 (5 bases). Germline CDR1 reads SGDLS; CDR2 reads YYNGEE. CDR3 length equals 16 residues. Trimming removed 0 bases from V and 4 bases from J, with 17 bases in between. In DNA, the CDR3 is TGTGCCAGCAGCGTAGGTCAGCAAGGAGGTATGTACGAGCAGTACTTC. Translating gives CASSVGQQGGMYEQYF.

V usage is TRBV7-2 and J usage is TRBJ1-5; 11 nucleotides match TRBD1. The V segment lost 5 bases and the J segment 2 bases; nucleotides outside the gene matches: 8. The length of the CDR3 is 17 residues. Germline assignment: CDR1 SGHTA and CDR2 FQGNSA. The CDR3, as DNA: TGTGCCAGCAGCCCCGGACAGGGGGCGAAAGGCAATCAGCCCCAGCATTTT. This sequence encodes CASSPGQGAKGNQPQHF.

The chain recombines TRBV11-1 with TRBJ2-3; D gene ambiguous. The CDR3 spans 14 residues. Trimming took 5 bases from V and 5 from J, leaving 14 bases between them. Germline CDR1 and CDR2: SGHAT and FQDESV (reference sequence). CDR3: CASSKGNLKDTQYF. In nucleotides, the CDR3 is TGTGCCAGCAGCAAAGGAAATTTAAAAGATACGCAGTATTTT.

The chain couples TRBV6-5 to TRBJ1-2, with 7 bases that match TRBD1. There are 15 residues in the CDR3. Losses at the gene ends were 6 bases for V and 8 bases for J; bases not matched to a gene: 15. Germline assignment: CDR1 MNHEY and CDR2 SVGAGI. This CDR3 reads CASRRGPQGGTGYTF. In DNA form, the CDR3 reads TGTGCCAGCAGGAGGGGGCCTCAGGGAGGAACGGGCTACACCTTC.

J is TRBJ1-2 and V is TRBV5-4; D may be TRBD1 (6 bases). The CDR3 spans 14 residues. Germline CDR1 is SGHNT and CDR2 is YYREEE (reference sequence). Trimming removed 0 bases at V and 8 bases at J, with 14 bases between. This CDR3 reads CASSLDLTGPGYTF. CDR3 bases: TGTGCCAGCAGCTTGGATCTCACAGGGCCGGGCTACACCTTC.

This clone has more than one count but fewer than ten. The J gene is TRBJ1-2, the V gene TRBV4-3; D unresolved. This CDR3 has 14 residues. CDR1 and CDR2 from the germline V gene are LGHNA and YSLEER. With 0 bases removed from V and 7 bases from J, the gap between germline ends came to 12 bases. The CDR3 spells CASSQDSGSSGYTF. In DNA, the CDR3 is TGCGCCAGCAGCCAAGATTCCGGGTCCAGTGGCTACACCTTC.

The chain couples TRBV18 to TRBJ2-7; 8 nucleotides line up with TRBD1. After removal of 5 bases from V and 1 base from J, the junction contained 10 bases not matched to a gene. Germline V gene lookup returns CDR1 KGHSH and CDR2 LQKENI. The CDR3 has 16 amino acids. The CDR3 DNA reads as TGTGCCAGCTCATCAATCCCGGGACAGGATTCCTACGAGCAGTACTTC. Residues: CASSSIPGQDSYEQYF.

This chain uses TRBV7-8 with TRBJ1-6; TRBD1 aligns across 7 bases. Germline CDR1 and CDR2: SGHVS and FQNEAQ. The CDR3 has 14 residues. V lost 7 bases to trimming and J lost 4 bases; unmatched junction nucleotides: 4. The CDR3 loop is CASKGAFYNSPLHF. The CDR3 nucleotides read TGTGCCAGCAAGGGGGCATTTTATAATTCACCCCTCCACTTT.

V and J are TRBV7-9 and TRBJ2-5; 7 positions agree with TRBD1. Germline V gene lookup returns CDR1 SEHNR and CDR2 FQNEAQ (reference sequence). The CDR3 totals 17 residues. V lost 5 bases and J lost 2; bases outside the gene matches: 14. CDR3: CASSPVGRGRSQETQYF. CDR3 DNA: TGTGCCAGCAGCCCAGTGGGAAGGGGGCGTTCACAAGAGACCCAGTACTTC.

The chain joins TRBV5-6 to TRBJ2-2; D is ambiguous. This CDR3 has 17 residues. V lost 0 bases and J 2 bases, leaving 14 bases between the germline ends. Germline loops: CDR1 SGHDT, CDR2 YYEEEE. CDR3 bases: TGTGCCAGCAGCTTGGAGAGGTTTAGGACCAACACCGGGGAGCTGTTTTTT. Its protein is CASSLERFRTNTGELFF.

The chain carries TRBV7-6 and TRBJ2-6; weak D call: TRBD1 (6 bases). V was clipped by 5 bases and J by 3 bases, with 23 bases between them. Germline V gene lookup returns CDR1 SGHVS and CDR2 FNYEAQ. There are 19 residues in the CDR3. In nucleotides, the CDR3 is TGTGCCAGCAGCCGTCAGAGACAGGTTGGCTTTGGTGGGGCCAACGTCCTGACTTTC. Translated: CASSRQRQVGFGGANVLTF.

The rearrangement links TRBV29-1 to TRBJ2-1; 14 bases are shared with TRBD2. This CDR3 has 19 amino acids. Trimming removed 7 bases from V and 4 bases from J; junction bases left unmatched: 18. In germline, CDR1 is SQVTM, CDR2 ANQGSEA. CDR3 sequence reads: CSAAMGTSGSWGRYNEQFF. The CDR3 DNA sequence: TGCAGCGCCGCTATGGGGACTAGCGGGAGTTGGGGCCGATACAATGAGCAGTTCTTC.

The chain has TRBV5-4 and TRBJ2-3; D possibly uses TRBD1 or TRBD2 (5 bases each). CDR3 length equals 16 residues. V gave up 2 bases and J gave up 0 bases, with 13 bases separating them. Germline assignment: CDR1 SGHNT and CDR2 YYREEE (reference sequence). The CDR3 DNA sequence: TGTGCCAGCAGCTTAGTGGGGGTGATTAGCACAGATACGCAGTATTTT. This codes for CASSLVGVISTDTQYF.

The CDR3 spells CAWKSGGSEQYF. DNA of the CDR3: TGTGCCTGGAAATCGGGGGGAAGCGAGCAGTACTTC. The chain carries TRBV30 and TRBJ2-7; 7 bases are a match to TRBD2. CDR1 is GTSNPN and CDR2 is SVGIG in the germline V gene (reference sequence). The V and J ends lost 4 bases and 6 bases, in that order; junction bases with no gene match: 6. This CDR3 comprises 12 residues. The variable domain in full, with the rest retrieved from reference TRBV30 and TRBJ2-7, is SQTIHQWPATLVQPVGSPLSLECTVEGTSNPNLYWYRQAAGRGLQLLFYSVGIGQISSEVPQNLSASRPQDRQFILSSKKLLLSDSGFYLCAWKSGGSEQYFGPGTRLTVT.

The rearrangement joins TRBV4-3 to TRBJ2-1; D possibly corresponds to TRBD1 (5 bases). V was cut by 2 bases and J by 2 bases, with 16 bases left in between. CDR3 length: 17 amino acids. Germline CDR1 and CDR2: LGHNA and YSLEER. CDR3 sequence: CASSQRTDRMTYNEQFF. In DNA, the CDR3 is TGCGCCAGCAGCCAACGAACTGACAGAATGACCTACAATGAGCAGTTCTTC.

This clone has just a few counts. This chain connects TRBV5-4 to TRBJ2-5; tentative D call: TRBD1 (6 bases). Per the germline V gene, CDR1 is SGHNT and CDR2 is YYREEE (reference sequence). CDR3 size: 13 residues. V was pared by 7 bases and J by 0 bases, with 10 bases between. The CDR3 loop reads CASADRYQETQYF. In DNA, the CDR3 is TGTGCCAGCGCCGACAGGTACCAAGAGACCCAGTACTTC.

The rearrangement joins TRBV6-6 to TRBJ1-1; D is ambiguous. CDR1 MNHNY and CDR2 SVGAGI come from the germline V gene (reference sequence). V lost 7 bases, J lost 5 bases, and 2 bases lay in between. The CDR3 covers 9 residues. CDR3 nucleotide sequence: TGTGCCAGCACTACTGAAGCTTTCTTT. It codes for CASTTEAFF.

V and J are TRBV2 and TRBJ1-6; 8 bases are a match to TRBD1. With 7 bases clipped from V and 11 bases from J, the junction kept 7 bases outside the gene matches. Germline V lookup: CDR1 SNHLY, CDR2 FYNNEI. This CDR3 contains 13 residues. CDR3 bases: TGTGCCAGCACAGGACAGGGCCGGCCACCCCTCCACTTT. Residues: CASTGQGRPPLHF. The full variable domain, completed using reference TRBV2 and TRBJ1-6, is EPEVTQTPSHQVTQMGQEVILRCVPISNHLYFYWYRQILGQKVEFLVSFYNNEISEKSEIFDDQFSVERPDGSNFTLKIRSTKLEDSAMYFCASTGQGRPPLHFGNGTRLTVT.

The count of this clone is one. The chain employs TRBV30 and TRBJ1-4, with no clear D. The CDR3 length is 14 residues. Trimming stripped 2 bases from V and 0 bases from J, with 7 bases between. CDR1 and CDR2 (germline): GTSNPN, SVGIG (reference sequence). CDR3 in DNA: TGTGCCTGGAGTCACAAGTCAACTAATGAAAAACTGTTTTTT. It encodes CAWSHKSTNEKLFF.

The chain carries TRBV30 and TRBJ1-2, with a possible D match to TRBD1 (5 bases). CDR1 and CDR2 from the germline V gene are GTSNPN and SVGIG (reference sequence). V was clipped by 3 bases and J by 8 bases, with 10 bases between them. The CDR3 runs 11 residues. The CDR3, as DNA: TGTGCCTGGAGGGACATTGGCGGCTACACCTTC. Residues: CAWRDIGGYTF. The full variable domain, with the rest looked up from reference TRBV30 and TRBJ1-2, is SQTIHQWPATLVQPVGSPLSLECTVEGTSNPNLYWYRQAAGRGLQLLFYSVGIGQISSEVPQNLSASRPQDRQFILSSKKLLLSDSGFYLCAWRDIGGYTFGSGTRLTVV.

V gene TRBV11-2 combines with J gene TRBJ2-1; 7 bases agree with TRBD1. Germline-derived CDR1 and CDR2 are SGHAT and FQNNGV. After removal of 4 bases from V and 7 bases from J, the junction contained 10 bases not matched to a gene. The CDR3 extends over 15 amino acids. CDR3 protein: CASSYGQGEWNEQFF. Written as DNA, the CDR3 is TGTGCCAGCAGCTACGGGCAGGGGGAGTGGAATGAGCAGTTCTTC.

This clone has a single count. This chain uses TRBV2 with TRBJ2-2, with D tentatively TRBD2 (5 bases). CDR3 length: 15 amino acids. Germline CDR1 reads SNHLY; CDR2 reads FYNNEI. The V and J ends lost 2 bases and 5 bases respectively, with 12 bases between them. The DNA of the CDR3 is TGTGCCAGCAGTGAAATGCGGGCGCAAACCGGGGAGCTGTTTTTT. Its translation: CASSEMRAQTGELFF.

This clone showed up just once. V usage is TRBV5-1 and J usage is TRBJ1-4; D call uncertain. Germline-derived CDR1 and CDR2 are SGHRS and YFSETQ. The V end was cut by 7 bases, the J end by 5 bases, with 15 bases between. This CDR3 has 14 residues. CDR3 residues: CASSLSGVNEKLFF. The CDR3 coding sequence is TGCGCCAGCTCACTTTCCGGGGTGAATGAAAAACTGTTTTTT.

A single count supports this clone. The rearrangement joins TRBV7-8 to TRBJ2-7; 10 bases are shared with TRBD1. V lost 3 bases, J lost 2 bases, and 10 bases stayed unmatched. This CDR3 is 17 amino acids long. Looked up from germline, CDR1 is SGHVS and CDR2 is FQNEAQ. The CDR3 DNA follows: TGTGCCAGCAGCTTGAAAACCGGGACAGGGGCTACCTACGAGCAGTACTTC. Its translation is CASSLKTGTGATYEQYF.